This T cell receptor (beta chain) emerged from a study of blood T cells in healthy people across ages. Primed by a sample-barcoded 5' primer and a J-beta primer mix, a second PCR proceeded for about 7 to 11 cycles. Each sample yielded at least 2.5 million CDR3-containing paired-end reads. TCRdb re-called the 5' RACE reads with MiXCR, one entry per CDR3 protein. The sample shows approximately 730,000 distinct CDR3 sequences, about 55% of them seen only once. Germline CDR1 is SGHRS and CDR2 is YFSETQ. The CDR3 runs to 17 residues. Trimming cost V 2 bases and J 0 bases, with 12 bases left between them. This TCR derives from a man at least 80 years old in good health. V is TRBV5-1 and J is TRBJ2-6; D tentatively fits TRBD1 or TRBD2 (5 bases each). Sequencing was performed on blood. This chain's CDR3 is CASSLVPGSSGANVLTF. The CDR3 region has the DNA TGCGCCAGCAGCTTAGTTCCAGGGAGCTCTGGGGCCAACGTCCTGACTTTC.